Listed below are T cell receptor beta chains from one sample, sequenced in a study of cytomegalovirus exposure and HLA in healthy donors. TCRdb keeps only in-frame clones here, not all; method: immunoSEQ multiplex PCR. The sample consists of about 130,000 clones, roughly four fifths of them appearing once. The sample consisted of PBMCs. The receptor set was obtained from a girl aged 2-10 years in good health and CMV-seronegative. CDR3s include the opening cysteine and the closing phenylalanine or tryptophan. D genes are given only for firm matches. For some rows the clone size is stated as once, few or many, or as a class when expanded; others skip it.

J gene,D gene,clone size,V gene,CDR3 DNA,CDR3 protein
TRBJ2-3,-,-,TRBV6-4,TGTGCCAGCAGTGACTCGACGGGGGGCCACGATACGCAGTATTTT,CASSDSTGGHDTQYF
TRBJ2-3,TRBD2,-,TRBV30,TGTGCCCTGGGAGGGGATGCGGATACGCAGTATTTT,CALGGDADTQYF
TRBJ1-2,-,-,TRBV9,TGTGCCAGCAGCGTAGATCCGGGACCGGGGGTCGGAGGCTACACCTTC,CASSVDPGPGVGGYTF
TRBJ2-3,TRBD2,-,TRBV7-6,TGTGCCAGCAGCCGTCATAGCGGGGGAGTCACAGATACGCAGTATTTT,CASSRHSGGVTDTQYF
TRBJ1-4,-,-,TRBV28,TGTGCCAGCAGCCCACCGGCAGCGCCCAATGAAAAACTGTTTTTT,CASSPPAAPNEKLFF
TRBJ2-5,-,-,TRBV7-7,TGTGCTAGCAGCCCCCTGACTACACCACAAGAGACCCAGTACTTC,CASSPLTTPQETQYF
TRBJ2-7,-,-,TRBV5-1,TGCGCCAGCAGCTTGGTCCCGGGCTCCTACGAGCAGTACTTC,CASSLVPGSYEQYF
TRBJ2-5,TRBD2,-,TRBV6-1,TGTGCCAGCAGTGTGGAGACTAGCGGGAGGGAAGAGACCCAGTACTTC,CASSVETSGREETQYF
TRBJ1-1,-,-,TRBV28,TGTGCCAGCAGTGCACCACAGGACACTGAAGCTTTCTTT,CASSAPQDTEAFF
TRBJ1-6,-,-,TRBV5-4,TGTGCCAGCAGCTTGTTGGATGCAGCGCCTAATTCACCCCTCCACTTT,CASSLLDAAPNSPLHF
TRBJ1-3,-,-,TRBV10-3,TGTGCCATCAGGGGCACGTCTGGAAACACCATATATTTT,CAIRGTSGNTIYF
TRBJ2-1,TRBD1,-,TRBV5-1,TGCGCCAGCAGCAGGCGGGGGACAGGGCGTCAGTGGGGCGTAAGTGAGCAGTTCTTC,CASSRRGTGRQWGVSEQFF
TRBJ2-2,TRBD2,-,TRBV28,TGTGCCAGCAGTTTATACGGGACTAGCGGGACCGGGGAGCTGTTTTTT,CASSLYGTSGTGELFF
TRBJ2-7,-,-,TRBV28,TGTGCCAGCAGTTTTTGGGGGAGGTCCCAGTACGAGCAGTACTTC,CASSFWGRSQYEQYF
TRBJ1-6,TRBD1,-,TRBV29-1,TGCAGCGTATCCACAGGGGGTTCATCACCCCTCCACTTT,CSVSTGGSSPLHF
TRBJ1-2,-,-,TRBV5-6,TGTGCCAGCAGCGGCGGTATCGGAGGTGGCTACACCTTC,CASSGGIGGGYTF
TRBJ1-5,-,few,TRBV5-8,TGTGCCAGCAGCTCACAATATCAGCCCCAGCATTTT,CASSSQYQPQHF
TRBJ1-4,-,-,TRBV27,TGTGCCAGCAGTTTACTACAGGGTAATGAAAAACTGTTTTTT,CASSLLQGNEKLFF